A single sample is the source of the 12 T cell receptor beta chains below, sequenced in a study of graft-versus-host responses after intestinal transplantation. Profiling relied on immunoSEQ multiplex PCR, and the TCRdb table lists in-frame clones only, not all of them. Of about 70,000 clones in the sample, around 96% were seen once. These receptors' antigens are unknown. Sequencing was performed on unstimulated CD8+ T cells sorted from spleen or lymph node cells, taken before intestinal transplant. All receptors derive from a human donor who received an intestinal transplant.

The rearrangement joins TRBV20-1 to TRBJ2-1; D gene ambiguous. From germline, CDR1 is DFQATT and CDR2 SNEGSKA (reference sequence). The CDR3 runs 8 residues. DNA for the CDR3: TGCAGCTCCAGTGAGCAGTTCTTC. Translation: CSSSEQFF.

This clone was observed once. The J gene is TRBJ2-1, the V gene TRBV11-2; 12 nucleotides line up with TRBD2. Germline loops: CDR1 SGHAT, CDR2 FQNNGV. The CDR3 is made up of 16 amino acids. V lost 1 base and J lost 2; bases outside the gene matches: 0. The CDR3 sequence is CASSLGTSGTYNEQFF. CDR3 sequence (DNA): TGTGCCAGCAGCTTAGGGACTAGCGGGACCTACAATGAGCAGTTCTTC.

The V gene is TRBV29-1, the J gene TRBJ1-1; D not resolved. In germline, CDR1 is SQVTM, CDR2 ANQGSEA. Trimming took 4 bases from V and 3 from J, leaving 6 bases between them. CDR3 length: 11 residues. The CDR3 DNA follows: TGCAGCGTTGGGGTGGACACTGAAGCTTTCTTT. It is translated as CSVGVDTEAFF.

This rearrangement joins TRBV7-9 to TRBJ2-7; no reliable D call. There are 12 residues in the CDR3. Germline V gene sequence: CDR1 SEHNR, CDR2 FQNEAQ (reference sequence). The V end lost 1 base, the J end lost 2 bases, and 3 bases lay between the germline ends. The CDR3 spells CASSLEAYEQYF. DNA for the CDR3: TGTGCCAGCAGCTTAGAGGCCTACGAGCAGTACTTC.

The CDR3 coding sequence is TGTGCCAGCAGGGTGTTCGCTAGCGGGAATTTTTACGAGCAGTACTTC. Encoded protein: CASRVFASGNFYEQYF. The chain joins TRBV27 to TRBJ2-7; 9 positions match TRBD2. V shed 6 bases, J shed 4 bases, and the junction held 13 bases outside the gene matches. The CDR3 spans 16 residues. Germline values: CDR1 MNHEY, CDR2 SMNVEV (reference sequence).

The chain links TRBV27 to TRBJ2-7; tentative D call: TRBD1 (6 bases). The germline CDR1 and CDR2 sequences are MNHEY and SMNVEV (reference sequence). The CDR3 has 14 amino acids. V lost 5 bases and J 5 bases, leaving 16 bases between the germline ends. CDR3 residues: CASSQDTRGHEQYF. In nucleotides, the CDR3 is TGTGCCAGCAGTCAGGACACCAGGGGTCACGAGCAGTACTTC.

The V call is TRBV11-3, the J call TRBJ2-2; 9 nucleotides align to TRBD1. Germline assignment: CDR1 SGHNT and CDR2 YENEEA. This CDR3 has 15 amino acids. After removal of 4 bases from V and 8 bases from J, the junction contained 8 bases not matched to a gene. In DNA, the CDR3 is TGTGCCAGCAGCTCCGGTACAGGGGGCATGGGGGAGCTGTTTTTT. Its protein is CASSSGTGGMGELFF. Using reference TRBV11-3 and TRBJ2-2 for the parts outside the CDR3, the full variable domain is EAGVVQSPRYKIIEKKQPVAFWCNPISGHNTLYWYLQNLGQGPELLIRYENEEAVDDSQLPKDRFSAERLKGVDSTLKIQPAELGDSAVYLCASSSGTGGMGELFFGEGSRLTVL.

In regard to this clone: One end of the junction does not line up with germline, which may come from a read error. This rearrangement joins TRBV13 to TRBJ1-1; D call uncertain. Germline V gene lookup returns CDR1 PRHDT and CDR2 FYEKMQ (reference sequence). The CDR3 totals 12 residues. In nucleotides, the CDR3 is TGTGCCAGCAGCTTAGGGGCGGCTGAGGCTTTCTTT. Protein sequence: CASSLGAAEAFF.

The J gene is TRBJ2-1, the V gene TRBV7-2, with 7 bases identical to TRBD2. The germline V gene encodes CDR1 SGHTA and CDR2 FQGNSA. The CDR3 loop spans 17 amino acids. With 2 bases clipped from V and 2 bases from J, the junction kept 9 bases outside the gene matches. The CDR3 sequence: CASSLMGRGEAYNEQFF. The CDR3 DNA reads TGTGCCAGCAGCTTAATGGGCCGGGGGGAGGCCTACAATGAGCAGTTCTTC.

The chain couples TRBV19 to TRBJ2-7; 8 positions agree with TRBD2. V was clipped by 3 bases and J by 3 bases; unmatched bases: 10. The CDR3 extends over 16 amino acids. Germline loops: CDR1 LNHDA, CDR2 SQIVND (reference sequence). The CDR3 DNA reads TGTGCCAGTAGTATTACCCGGGGGGGTGGGATCTACGAGCAGTACTTC. Its translation: CASSITRGGGIYEQYF.

This chain connects TRBV5-4 to TRBJ2-1; no reliable D call. V lost 4 bases and J lost 8, with 10 bases in between. The germline CDR1 and CDR2 sequences are SGHNT and YYREEE (reference sequence). This CDR3 is 12 amino acids long. CDR3 sequence: CASSGIGDEQFF. CDR3 nucleotides: TGTGCCAGCAGCGGAATTGGGGATGAGCAGTTCTTC. The full variable domain, rest sourced from reference TRBV5-4 and TRBJ2-1, is ETGVTQSPTHLIKTRGQQVTLRCSSQSGHNTVSWYQQALGQGPQFIFQYYREEENGRGNFPPRFSGLQFPNYSSELNVNALELDDSALYLCASSGIGDEQFFGPGTRLTVL.

V and J are TRBV28 and TRBJ2-5, with D unclear. The end of the DNA fits TRBJ2-7 better, so the J call may be wrong. The CDR3 is 15 residues long. Germline assignment: CDR1 MDHEN and CDR2 SYDVKM. CDR3 loop: CASSLRRGSSYEQYF. The CDR3 DNA reads TGTGCCAGCAGTTTACGACGCGGTAGCTCCTACGAGCAGTACTTC.